This T cell receptor beta chain comes out of a study of blood T cell repertoires in COVID-19 (dated by TCRdb to about 2020). A note on the overall study: Samples covering the acute and convalescent phases of COVID-19 were provided by collaborators in the United States, Italy and Spain. The prospective study material was composed of cDNA or gDNA derived from T cells, B-cell-depleted T cells, or PBMCs. Deeply sampled blood TCRbeta repertoires from subjects exposed to, actively infected with, or recovered from COVID-19 were included in the dataset. The repertoires were made available in a free public database intended to serve as a resource for research on the immune response to SARS-CoV-2. Samples came from the ongoing ImmuneRACE study (first 160 participants) plus 1,254 subjects from 6 global collaborators. The sample metadata nearly always contained a de-identified subject ID, COVID-19 status, age in years and sex. Where available, HLA class I and class II types were taken from metadata supplied by the sample provider and were not determined by assay-based typing.

Including the terminal cysteine and phenylalanine, the CDR3 comprises 16 residues. Only the CDR3 part of the read is kept: 48 bases, read in frame from the first base. As encoded in the germline V gene, CDR1 is SGHAT while CDR2 is FQNNGV. V and J lose 7 bases and 4 bases, and a span of 20 bases separates them. Study-level results and caveats: Clinical and demographic metadata were provided uncurated, with the amount varying by source and participant.

Concerning this clone itself: Its binding antigen is unknown. Base qualities were left out, and no much larger clone turns up one base away.

The immunoSEQ Assay, a bias-controlled multiplex PCR, was used to amplify TCRbeta CDR3 regions from genomic DNA. On the study's bioinformatics: The number of nucleated cells in each sample was estimated from the amplification of reference gene primers within the assay. To quantify the absolute abundance of each unique TCRbeta CDR3 rearrangement, sequence reads were collapsed and filtered. For each sample, productive Simpson clonality was calculated as the square root of Simpson's diversity index across productive rearrangements. In TCRdb, the immuneACCESS table is reduced to in-frame sequences with V and J assigned. These tables do not hold every clone; where another copy was compared, an unresolved V gene accounts for under half, and the others remain unexplained. D and trimming were read from the DNA, whereas the V and J calls and clone size are those reported in that table. Counted in this sample were over 100,000 clones; roughly 80% of them appeared once. The ten most abundant clones make up just under 4.5% of the sample.

Whole blood was collected in K2EDTA tubes by collaborating institutions according to the institutions' own protocols. For TCRbeta analysis, collaborator samples were shipped as frozen whole blood, as isolated PBMCs, or as DNA extracted from either sample type. The TCR comes from a human donor in a cohort sampled during active COVID-19. The receptor chain draws on TRBV11-2 and TRBJ2-1; the best D guess is TRBD1, with 7 bases matching. The sequencing input was peripheral blood. The base sequence is TGTGCCAGCAACCAGGGGGGCGGGCAAAATTACAATGAGCAGTTCTTC. Its translation reads: CASNQGGGQNYNEQFF.